These 3 T cell receptor beta chains were sequenced from one sample in a study of blood T cell repertoires in COVID-19. Sequencing was performed with immunoSEQ multiplex PCR; in TCRdb, only in-frame clones are kept and a portion is missing. The sample shows 380,000 or so clones, more than 75% of them seen only once. Specimen: peripheral blood. These TCRs come from a human donor with acute or convalescent COVID-19. The donor label of this sample is uncertain.

The chain joins TRBV7-8 to TRBJ2-1; the match to TRBD1 covers 8 bases. The J segment lost 12 bases and the V segment lost 5 bases, leaving 12 bases of the junction unmatched. The germline gives CDR1 SGHVS, CDR2 FQNEAQ. The CDR3 totals 14 residues. CDR3 residues: CASSTGTGPVGQFF. In DNA, the CDR3 is TGTGCCAGCAGCACCGGGACAGGCCCCGTTGGGCAGTTCTTC.

The chain couples TRBV5-1 to TRBJ1-2; 12 bases line up with TRBD1. The CDR3 has 17 residues. V lost 0 bases to trimming and J lost 6 bases; unmatched junction nucleotides: 9. Germline CDR1 SGHRS, CDR2 YFSETQ. CDR3 coding DNA: TGCGCCAGCAGCTTGGATTCCGGGACAGGGGGCTTAAATGGCTACACCTTC. It encodes CASSLDSGTGGLNGYTF.

This chain links TRBV4-2 with TRBJ1-1, with 8 bases identical to TRBD1. The J segment lost 11 bases and the V segment lost 4 bases, leaving 6 bases of the junction unmatched. This CDR3 comprises 12 residues. The germline CDR1 and CDR2 sequences are LGHNA and YNFKEQ. The CDR3 coding sequence is TGTGCCAGCAGCCGTTTGACAGGGGTGGCTTTCTTT. Translation: CASSRLTGVAFF.